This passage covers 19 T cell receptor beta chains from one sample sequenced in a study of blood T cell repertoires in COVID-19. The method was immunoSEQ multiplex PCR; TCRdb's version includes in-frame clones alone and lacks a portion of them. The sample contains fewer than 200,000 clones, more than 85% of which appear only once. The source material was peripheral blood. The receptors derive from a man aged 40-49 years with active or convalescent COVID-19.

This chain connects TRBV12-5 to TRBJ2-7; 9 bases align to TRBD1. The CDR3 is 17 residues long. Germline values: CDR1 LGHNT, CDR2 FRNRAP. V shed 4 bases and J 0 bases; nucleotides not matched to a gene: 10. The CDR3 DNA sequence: TGTGCTAGTGGTTCCCGGGACAGGGAATCCCACTCCTACGAGCAGTACTTC. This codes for CASGSRDRESHSYEQYF.

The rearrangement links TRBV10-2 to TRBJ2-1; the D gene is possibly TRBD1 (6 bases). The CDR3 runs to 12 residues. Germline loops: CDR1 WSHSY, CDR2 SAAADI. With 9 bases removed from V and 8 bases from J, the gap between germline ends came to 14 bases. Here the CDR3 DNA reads TGCGCCAGTCTTAGACAGGCCGATGAGCAGTTCTTC. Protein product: CASLRQADEQFF.

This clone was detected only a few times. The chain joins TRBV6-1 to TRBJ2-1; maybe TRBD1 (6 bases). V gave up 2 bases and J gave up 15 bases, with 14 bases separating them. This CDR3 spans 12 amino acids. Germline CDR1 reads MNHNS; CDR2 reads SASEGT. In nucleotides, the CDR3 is TGTGCCAGCAGTGAAAGGGGGTATGGGTGGTTCTTC. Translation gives CASSERGYGWFF.

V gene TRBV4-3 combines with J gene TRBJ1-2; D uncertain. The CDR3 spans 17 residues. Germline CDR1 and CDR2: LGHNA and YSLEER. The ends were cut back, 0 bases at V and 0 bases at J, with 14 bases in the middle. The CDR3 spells CASSQEGGPGTNYGYTF. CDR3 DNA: TGCGCCAGCAGCCAAGAAGGAGGTCCAGGCACTAACTATGGCTACACCTTC.

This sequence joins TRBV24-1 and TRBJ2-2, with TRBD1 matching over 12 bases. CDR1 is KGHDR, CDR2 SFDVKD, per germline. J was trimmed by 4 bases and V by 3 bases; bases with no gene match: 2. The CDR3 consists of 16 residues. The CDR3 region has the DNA TGTGCCACCAGTGATCGGGACAGGGGGCCCACCGGGGAGCTGTTTTTT. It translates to CATSDRDRGPTGELFF.

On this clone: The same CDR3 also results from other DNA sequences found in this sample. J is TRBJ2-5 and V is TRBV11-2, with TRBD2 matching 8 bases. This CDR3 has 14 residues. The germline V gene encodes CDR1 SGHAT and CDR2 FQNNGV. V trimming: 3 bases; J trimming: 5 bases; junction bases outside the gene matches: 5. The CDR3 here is CASSFAGGGETQYF. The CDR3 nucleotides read TGTGCCAGCAGCTTCGCGGGGGGCGGGGAGACCCAGTACTTC.

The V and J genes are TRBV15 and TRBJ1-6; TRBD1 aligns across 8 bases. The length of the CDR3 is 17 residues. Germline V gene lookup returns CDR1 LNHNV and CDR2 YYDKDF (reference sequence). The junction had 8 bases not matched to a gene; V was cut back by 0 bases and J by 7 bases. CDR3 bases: TGTGCCACCAGCAGAGACCGAGGGACAGGCTCCAATTCACCCCTCCACTTT. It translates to CATSRDRGTGSNSPLHF.

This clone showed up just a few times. The CDR3 spells CASSEKTAKNTGELFF. In DNA, the CDR3 is TGTGCCAGCAGTGAAAAGACAGCCAAGAACACCGGGGAGCTGTTTTTT. This chain joins TRBV2 and TRBJ2-2; tentative D call: TRBD1 (5 bases). The CDR3 is made up of 16 amino acids. The V and J ends lost 2 bases and 1 base respectively, with 11 bases between them. Germline CDR1 is SNHLY and CDR2 is FYNNEI.

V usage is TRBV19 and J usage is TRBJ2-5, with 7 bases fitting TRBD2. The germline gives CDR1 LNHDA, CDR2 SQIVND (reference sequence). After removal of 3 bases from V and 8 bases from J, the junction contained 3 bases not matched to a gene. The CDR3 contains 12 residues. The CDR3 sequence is CASSMGGETQYF. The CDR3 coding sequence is TGTGCCAGTAGTATGGGGGGGGAAACCCAGTACTTC.

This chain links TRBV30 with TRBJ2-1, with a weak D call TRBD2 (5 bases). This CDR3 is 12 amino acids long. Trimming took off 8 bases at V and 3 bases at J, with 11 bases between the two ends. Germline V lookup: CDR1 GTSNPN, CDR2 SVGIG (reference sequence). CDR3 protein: CARGGIYNEQFF. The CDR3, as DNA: TGTGCCCGGGGTGGCATCTACAATGAGCAGTTCTTC.

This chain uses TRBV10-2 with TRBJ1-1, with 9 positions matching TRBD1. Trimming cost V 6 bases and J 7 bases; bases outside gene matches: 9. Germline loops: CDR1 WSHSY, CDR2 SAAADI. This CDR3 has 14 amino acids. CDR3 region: CASRGGTGSIEAFF. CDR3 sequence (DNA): TGCGCCAGCAGAGGCGGGACAGGGAGTATTGAAGCTTTCTTT.

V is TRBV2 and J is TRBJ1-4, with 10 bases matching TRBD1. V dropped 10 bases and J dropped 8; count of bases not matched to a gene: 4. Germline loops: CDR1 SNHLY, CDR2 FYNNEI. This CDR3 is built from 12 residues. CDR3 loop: CAIGTGDEKLFF. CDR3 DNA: TGTGCCATCGGGACAGGGGACGAAAAACTGTTTTTT.

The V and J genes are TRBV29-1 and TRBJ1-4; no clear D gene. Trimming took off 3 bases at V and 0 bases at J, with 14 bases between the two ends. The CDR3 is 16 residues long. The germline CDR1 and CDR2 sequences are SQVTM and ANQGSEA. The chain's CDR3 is CSVDFQKEATNEKLFF. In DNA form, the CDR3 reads TGCAGCGTTGACTTTCAGAAAGAAGCAACTAATGAAAAACTGTTTTTT. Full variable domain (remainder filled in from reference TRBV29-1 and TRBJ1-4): SAVISQKPSRDICQRGTSLTIQCQVDSQVTMMFWYRQQPGQSLTLIATANQGSEATYESGFVIDKFPISRPNLTFSTLTVSNMSPEDSSIYLCSVDFQKEATNEKLFFGSGTQLSVL.

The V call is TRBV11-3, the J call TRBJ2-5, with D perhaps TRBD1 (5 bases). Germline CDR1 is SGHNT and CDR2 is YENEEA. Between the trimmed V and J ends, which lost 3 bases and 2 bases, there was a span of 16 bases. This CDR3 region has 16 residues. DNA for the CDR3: TGTGCCAGCAGCTTGGGAACGGCGCCAGGGCAAGAGACCCAGTACTTC. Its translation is CASSLGTAPGQETQYF.

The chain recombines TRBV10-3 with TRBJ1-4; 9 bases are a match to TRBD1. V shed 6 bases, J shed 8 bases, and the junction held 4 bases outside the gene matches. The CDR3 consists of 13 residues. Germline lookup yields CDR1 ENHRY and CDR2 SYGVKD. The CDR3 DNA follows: TGTGCCATCAGGCTAGGACAGGGGGAAAAACTGTTTTTT. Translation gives CAIRLGQGEKLFF.

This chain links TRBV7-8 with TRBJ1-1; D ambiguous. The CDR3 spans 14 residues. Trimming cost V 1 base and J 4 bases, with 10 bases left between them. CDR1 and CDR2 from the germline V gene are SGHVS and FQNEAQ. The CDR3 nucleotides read TGTGCCAGCAGCTTAGGGCGGCTTCGCACTGAAGCTTTCTTT. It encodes CASSLGRLRTEAFF.

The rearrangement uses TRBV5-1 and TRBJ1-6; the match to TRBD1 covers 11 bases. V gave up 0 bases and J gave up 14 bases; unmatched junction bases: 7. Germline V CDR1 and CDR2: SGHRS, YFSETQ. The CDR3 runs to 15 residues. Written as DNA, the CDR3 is TGCGCCAGCAGCTTGGAAGGGGACAGGGGGAGTTCCCTCCACTTT. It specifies CASSLEGDRGSSLHF.

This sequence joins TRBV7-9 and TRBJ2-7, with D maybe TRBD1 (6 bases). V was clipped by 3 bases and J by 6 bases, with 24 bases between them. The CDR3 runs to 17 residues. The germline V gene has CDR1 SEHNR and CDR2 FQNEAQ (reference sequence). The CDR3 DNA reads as TGTGCCAGCAGCTTCCCACTGGGCACAGGGCTTAGGGTCGAGCAGTACTTC. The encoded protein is CASSFPLGTGLRVEQYF.

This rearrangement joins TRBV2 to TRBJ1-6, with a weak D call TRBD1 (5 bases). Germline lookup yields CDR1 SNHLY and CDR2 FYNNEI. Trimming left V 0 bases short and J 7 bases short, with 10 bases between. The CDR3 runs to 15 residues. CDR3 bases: TGTGCCAGCAGTGAAGCTTCGGGGGTGAATTCACCCCTCCACTTT. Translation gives CASSEASGVNSPLHF. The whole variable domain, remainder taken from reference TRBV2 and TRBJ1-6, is EPEVTQTPSHQVTQMGQEVILRCVPISNHLYFYWYRQILGQKVEFLVSFYNNEISEKSEIFDDQFSVERPDGSNFTLKIRSTKLEDSAMYFCASSEASGVNSPLHFGNGTRLTVT.